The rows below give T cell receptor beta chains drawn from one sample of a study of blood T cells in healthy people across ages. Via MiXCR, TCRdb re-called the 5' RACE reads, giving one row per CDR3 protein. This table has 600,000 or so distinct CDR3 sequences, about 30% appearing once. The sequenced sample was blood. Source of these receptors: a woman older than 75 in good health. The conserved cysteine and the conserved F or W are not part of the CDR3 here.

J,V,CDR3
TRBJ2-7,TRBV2,ASRGGREQY
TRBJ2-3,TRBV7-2,ASSLLERADTQY
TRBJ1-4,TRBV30,AGFTGVEKLF
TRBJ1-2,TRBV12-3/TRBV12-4,ASSLSDPGGYT
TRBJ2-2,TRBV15,ATSPYRQGSTGELF
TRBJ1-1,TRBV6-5,ACSRPNTEAF
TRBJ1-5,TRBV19,ASSTSDRGRYGQPQH
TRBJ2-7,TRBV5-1,ASSLAAGMTYEQY
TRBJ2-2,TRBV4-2,ASSPQAGGAPGGELF
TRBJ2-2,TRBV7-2,ASSSNGAGVTGELF
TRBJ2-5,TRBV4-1,ASSQEGSGRETQY
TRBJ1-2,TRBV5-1,ASSLDGTTYDVYGYT
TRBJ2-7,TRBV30,AWSTGQGSTYEQY
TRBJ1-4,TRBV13,ASSPRDIPNGEKLF
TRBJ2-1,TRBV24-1,ATSDRGQGNEQF
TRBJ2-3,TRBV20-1,SADRTASTDTQY
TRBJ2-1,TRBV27,ASPNGDFNEQF
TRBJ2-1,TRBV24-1,ATSATGFEQF
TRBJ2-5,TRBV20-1,SARDPPRETQY
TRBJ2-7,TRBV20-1,SASLSSPGQHEQY
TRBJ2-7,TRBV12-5,ASAREGYEQY
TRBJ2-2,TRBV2,ARRADRGVAGELF
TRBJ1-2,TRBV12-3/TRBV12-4,ASSLYSGDYYGYT
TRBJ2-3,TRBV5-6,ASSLDPSGGTDTQY
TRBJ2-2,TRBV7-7,ASSLLAGGDGELF
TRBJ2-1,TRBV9,ASSVGTSGGYNEQF
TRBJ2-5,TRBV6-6,ATSGEGETQY
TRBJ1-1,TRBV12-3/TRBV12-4,ASSSQGGNTEAF
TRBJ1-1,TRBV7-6,ASSSPGQGITEAF
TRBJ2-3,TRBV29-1,SADWTSTDTQY
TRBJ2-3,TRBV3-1,ASSLVRGRTDTQY
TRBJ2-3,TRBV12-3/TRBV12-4,ASKRTSGGATGSFKADTQY
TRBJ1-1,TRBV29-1,SVVAGGTGTEAF
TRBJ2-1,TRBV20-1,SAKVGTSGGSSYNEQF
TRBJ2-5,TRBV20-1,SAGTTQETQY
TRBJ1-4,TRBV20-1,SARGPLNEKLF
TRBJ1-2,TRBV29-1,SVAGGQGYT
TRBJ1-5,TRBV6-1,ASRSRQGFSNQPQH
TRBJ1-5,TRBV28,ASTSGGPDQPQH
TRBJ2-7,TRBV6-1,ASSELTGLSYEQY
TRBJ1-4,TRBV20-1,SAFPGGDNEKLF
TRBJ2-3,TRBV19,ASSPTSFTSTDTQY
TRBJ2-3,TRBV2,ASSEIGGGGY
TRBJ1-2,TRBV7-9,ASSLGTGGMNGYT
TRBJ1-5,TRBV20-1,SAEGTGDNQPQH
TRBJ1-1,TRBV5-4,ASSLKGLNTEAF
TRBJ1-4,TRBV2,ASSSDSPTNEKLF
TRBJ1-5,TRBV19,ATEGGTGVNQPQH
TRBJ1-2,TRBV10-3,AITDPTYGYT
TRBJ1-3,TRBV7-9,ASSRVGTGNTIY
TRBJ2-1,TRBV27,ASSLSPGGAYNEQF
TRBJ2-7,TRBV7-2,ASSLRTSGPYEQY
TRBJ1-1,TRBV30,AWSPGQGLIEAF
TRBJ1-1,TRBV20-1,RARVGNTEAF